This is a list of T cell receptor beta chains from one sample in a study of molecular identifiers for immune sequencing clone quantification. TCRdb reprocessed the PCR reads with MiXCR, giving one entry per CDR3 protein. The table shows under 600,000 distinct CDR3 sequences, with around 23% occurring only once. The sample consisted of naive CD8+ T cells from blood, with Jurkat cell RNA spiked in. The receptor source for this set is a human donor in good health. Some libraries in this study had Jurkat cell RNA spiked in. The CDR3 runs from the conserved cysteine through the conserved F or W. A D gene is named only where the DNA matches it firmly. A row's size may be missing; if present it is once, few, many or a size class.

D gene: -; V gene: TRBV5-4; J gene: TRBJ2-7; clone size: -; CDR3 protein: CASTHRTEQYF; CDR3 DNA: TGTGCCAGCACCCACCGGACCGAGCAGTACTTC
D gene: -; V gene: TRBV19; J gene: TRBJ2-2; clone size: -; CDR3 protein: CASSMTGAGTGEQFF; CDR3 DNA: TGTGCCAGTAGTATGACTGGAGCGGGCACCGGGGAGCAGTTTTTT
D gene: -; V gene: TRBV23-1; J gene: TRBJ1-6; clone size: many; CDR3 protein: CASSQRESYNSPLHF; CDR3 DNA: TGCGCCAGCAGTCAGAGAGAATCCTATAATTCACCCCTCCACTTT
D gene: TRBD1; V gene: TRBV6-5; J gene: TRBJ1-5; clone size: few; CDR3 protein: CASRPQGAGQPQHF; CDR3 DNA: TGTGCCAGCAGACCACAGGGGGCTGGGCAGCCCCAGCATTTT
D gene: TRBD1; V gene: TRBV4-3; J gene: TRBJ2-3; clone size: -; CDR3 protein: CASSQGTGVSDTQYF; CDR3 DNA: TGCGCCAGCAGCCAAGGGACAGGGGTTTCAGATACGCAGTATTTT
D gene: -; V gene: TRBV4-3; J gene: TRBJ2-1; clone size: few; CDR3 protein: CASSQDRWQINEQFF; CDR3 DNA: TGCGCCAGCAGCCAAGATAGGTGGCAAATCAATGAGCAGTTCTTC
D gene: -; V gene: TRBV25-1; J gene: TRBJ2-7; clone size: few; CDR3 protein: CASSDSDGYSYEQYF; CDR3 DNA: TGTGCCAGCAGTGACTCCGACGGGTACTCCTACGAGCAGTACTTC
D gene: -; V gene: TRBV5-1; J gene: TRBJ1-1; clone size: few; CDR3 protein: CASSLPGGRITEAFF; CDR3 DNA: TGCGCCAGCAGCTTGCCGGGGGGGCGGATCACTGAAGCTTTCTTT
D gene: -; V gene: TRBV20-1; J gene: TRBJ2-2; clone size: few; CDR3 protein: CSASLRANTGELFF; CDR3 DNA: TGCAGTGCTAGTTTGCGTGCGAACACCGGGGAGCTGTTTTTT
D gene: TRBD2; V gene: TRBV28; J gene: TRBJ2-2; clone size: -; CDR3 protein: CACRLLRPSGPGELFF; CDR3 DNA: TGTGCCTGCAGACTACTCCGGCCTAGCGGACCCGGGGAGCTGTTTTTT
D gene: TRBD1; V gene: TRBV20-1; J gene: TRBJ1-1; clone size: many; CDR3 protein: CSAESGGGDTEAFF; CDR3 DNA: TGCAGTGCTGAATCAGGGGGCGGGGACACTGAAGCTTTCTTT
D gene: -; V gene: TRBV24-1; J gene: TRBJ2-3; clone size: few; CDR3 protein: CATSAGLTDTQYF; CDR3 DNA: TGTGCCACCAGTGCAGGACTCACAGATACGCAGTATTTT
D gene: -; V gene: TRBV28; J gene: TRBJ1-5; clone size: many; CDR3 protein: CASQEGVSNQPQHF; CDR3 DNA: TGTGCCAGCCAAGAGGGGGTGAGCAATCAGCCCCAGCATTTT
D gene: -; V gene: TRBV28; J gene: TRBJ2-7; clone size: few; CDR3 protein: CASTLQGGTKAYEQYF; CDR3 DNA: TGTGCCAGCACCCTCCAGGGGGGGACAAAAGCCTACGAGCAGTACTTC
D gene: TRBD1; V gene: TRBV14; J gene: TRBJ2-1; clone size: many; CDR3 protein: CASSLTGGVEQFF; CDR3 DNA: TGTGCCAGCAGCCTGACAGGGGGCGTAGAGCAGTTCTTC
D gene: -; V gene: TRBV3-1; J gene: TRBJ2-7; clone size: few; CDR3 protein: CASSQAPTSTYEQYF; CDR3 DNA: TGTGCCAGCAGCCAAGCCCCCACCAGCACCTACGAGCAGTACTTC
D gene: -; V gene: TRBV6-5; J gene: TRBJ1-2; clone size: few; CDR3 protein: CASSPSGANYGYTF; CDR3 DNA: TGTGCCAGCAGTCCGAGCGGAGCTAACTATGGCTACACCTTC
D gene: -; V gene: TRBV28; J gene: TRBJ1-1; clone size: few; CDR3 protein: CASSLQGSSTEAFF; CDR3 DNA: TGTGCCAGCAGTCTCCAGGGATCATCCACTGAAGCTTTCTTT
D gene: -; V gene: TRBV6-6; J gene: TRBJ1-1; clone size: many; CDR3 protein: CASSYGVSEAFF; CDR3 DNA: TGTGCCAGCAGTTACGGTGTCAGTGAAGCTTTCTTT
D gene: -; V gene: TRBV4-3; J gene: TRBJ2-5; clone size: -; CDR3 protein: CARSQDRGSTQQQYF; CDR3 DNA: TGCGCCCGCAGCCAAGATCGAGGGTCAACCCAACAACAGTACTTC
D gene: -; V gene: TRBV11-1; J gene: TRBJ2-2; clone size: few; CDR3 protein: CASSPRTVNTGELFF; CDR3 DNA: TGTGCCAGCAGCCCGAGGACGGTGAACACCGGGGAGCTGTTTTTT
D gene: -; V gene: TRBV19; J gene: TRBJ1-1; clone size: many; CDR3 protein: CASSWGPNTEAFF; CDR3 DNA: TGTGCCAGTAGTTGGGGGCCGAACACTGAAGCTTTCTTT
D gene: -; V gene: TRBV7-3; J gene: TRBJ2-1; clone size: -; CDR3 protein: CASSLWGEADNEQFF; CDR3 DNA: TGTGCCAGCAGCTTATGGGGGGAGGCCGACAATGAGCAGTTCTTC
D gene: -; V gene: TRBV20-1; J gene: TRBJ2-1; clone size: -; CDR3 protein: CSAKVAYYEQFF; CDR3 DNA: TGCAGTGCTAAGGTAGCGTACTATGAGCAGTTCTTC
D gene: -; V gene: TRBV29-1; J gene: TRBJ2-6; clone size: many; CDR3 protein: CSARSGANVLTF; CDR3 DNA: TGCAGCGCCCGATCCGGGGCCAACGTCCTGACTTTC
D gene: -; V gene: TRBV5-4; J gene: TRBJ2-2; clone size: -; CDR3 protein: CASSPPYPPSSDTGELFF; CDR3 DNA: TGTGCCAGCAGCCCGCCTTACCCCCCTAGCTCGGACACCGGGGAGCTGTTTTTT
D gene: -; V gene: TRBV6-5; J gene: TRBJ1-2; clone size: -; CDR3 protein: CASSLSIDGLGGYTF; CDR3 DNA: TGTGCCAGCAGTTTATCAATTGATGGGTTAGGTGGCTACACCTTC
D gene: TRBD2; V gene: TRBV24-1; J gene: TRBJ2-1; clone size: -; CDR3 protein: CATSDSAREGEQFF; CDR3 DNA: TGTGCCACCAGTGATTCTGCCCGGGAGGGTGAGCAGTTCTTC
D gene: -; V gene: TRBV20-1; J gene: TRBJ2-3; clone size: few; CDR3 protein: CSARGSSTTQTTDTQYF; CDR3 DNA: TGCAGTGCTAGAGGTTCGTCGACAACCCAGACGACAGATACGCAGTATTTT
D gene: -; V gene: TRBV7-3; J gene: TRBJ2-5; clone size: many; CDR3 protein: CASSLNTKETQYF; CDR3 DNA: TGTGCCAGCAGCTTAAACACGAAAGAGACCCAGTACTTC
D gene: -; V gene: TRBV20-1; J gene: TRBJ1-5; clone size: -; CDR3 protein: CSASEGYLKSNQPQHF; CDR3 DNA: TGCAGTGCTTCAGAAGGGTACTTGAAGAGCAATCAGCCCCAGCATTTT
D gene: -; V gene: TRBV7-9; J gene: TRBJ1-1; clone size: -; CDR3 protein: CASSLDVAFF; CDR3 DNA: TGTGCCAGCAGCTTAGACGTAGCTTTCTTT
D gene: TRBD2; V gene: TRBV28; J gene: TRBJ2-7; clone size: few; CDR3 protein: CASTGLTSGPAYEQYF; CDR3 DNA: TGTGCCAGCACCGGGCTGACTAGCGGGCCTGCCTACGAGCAGTACTTC
D gene: -; V gene: TRBV4-3; J gene: TRBJ2-3; clone size: -; CDR3 protein: CASSQDRPLSPTDTQYF; CDR3 DNA: TGCGCCAGCAGCCAAGATCGGCCCCTCTCCCCAACAGATACGCAGTATTTT
D gene: -; V gene: TRBV6-2/TRBV6-3; J gene: TRBJ2-2; clone size: few; CDR3 protein: CASSLPTAQATGELFF; CDR3 DNA: TGTGCCAGCAGTCTACCTACCGCTCAGGCCACCGGGGAGCTGTTTTTT
D gene: -; V gene: TRBV7-9; J gene: TRBJ2-3; clone size: -; CDR3 protein: CASSSIVDITDTQYF; CDR3 DNA: TGTGCCAGCAGCTCTATTGTGGACATCACAGATACGCAGTATTTT
D gene: -; V gene: TRBV7-9; J gene: TRBJ2-2; clone size: many; CDR3 protein: CASSLEAGELFF; CDR3 DNA: TGTGCCAGCAGTTTGGAGGCCGGGGAGCTGTTTTTT
D gene: TRBD2; V gene: TRBV6-2/TRBV6-3; J gene: TRBJ2-1; clone size: -; CDR3 protein: CASSEISGINYNEQFF; CDR3 DNA: TGTGCCAGCAGCGAGATTAGCGGGATCAACTACAATGAGCAGTTCTTC
D gene: -; V gene: TRBV27; J gene: TRBJ1-1; clone size: many; CDR3 protein: CASSLNQRTEAFF; CDR3 DNA: TGTGCCAGCAGTCTCAACCAGCGAACTGAAGCTTTCTTT
D gene: -; V gene: TRBV20-1; J gene: TRBJ2-7; clone size: many; CDR3 protein: CSAEKRNEQYF; CDR3 DNA: TGCAGTGCTGAAAAGCGGAACGAGCAGTACTTC
D gene: -; V gene: TRBV3-1; J gene: TRBJ2-4; clone size: many; CDR3 protein: CASSQAAAKLAKNIQYF; CDR3 DNA: TGTGCCAGCAGCCAAGCGGCGGCTAAACTAGCCAAAAACATTCAGTACTTC
D gene: TRBD2; V gene: TRBV6-2/TRBV6-3; J gene: TRBJ2-5; clone size: many; CDR3 protein: CASSLTAPLAEETQYF; CDR3 DNA: TGTGCCAGCAGTTTAACTGCGCCACTAGCGGAAGAGACCCAGTACTTC
D gene: TRBD2; V gene: TRBV20-1; J gene: TRBJ2-4; clone size: many; CDR3 protein: CSAEPSGKIAKNIQYF; CDR3 DNA: TGCAGTGCCGAGCCTAGCGGAAAAATAGCCAAAAACATTCAGTACTTC